These 17 T cell receptor beta chains originate from one sample sequenced in a study of CD8 T cells in Susac syndrome. An amount of RNA that ranged from roughly 0.45 to 1 ug was reverse transcribed with random hexamers. TCRdb reanalysed the immunoSEQ multiplex PCR reads using MiXCR and keeps one entry per CDR3 protein. The table has 150,000 to 200,000 distinct CDR3 sequences, over 85% seen once. The material sequenced was CD4+ T cells from PBMCs. The receptor source for this set is a human donor in good health.

The V and J genes are TRBV5-1 and TRBJ2-1, with 8 bases that match TRBD2. V shed 2 bases and J 1 base; nucleotides not matched to a gene: 5. The CDR3 covers 16 residues. Looked up from germline, CDR1 is SGHRS and CDR2 is YFSETQ. CDR3 amino acids: CASSFVGTRSYNEQFF. CDR3 coding DNA: TGCGCCAGCAGCTTTGTCGGGACTAGGTCCTACAATGAGCAGTTCTTC.

This clonotype was seen a handful of times. The gene calls are TRBV3-1 and TRBJ2-1, with 9 bases identical to TRBD2. Germline V gene sequence: CDR1 LGHDT, CDR2 YNNKEL (reference sequence). V lost 2 bases to trimming and J lost 3 bases; unmatched junction nucleotides: 2. CDR3 length equals 15 residues. The CDR3 protein is CASSQQTSGYNEQFF. The CDR3 nucleotides are TGTGCCAGCAGCCAACAGACTAGCGGCTACAATGAGCAGTTCTTC.

As concerns this clonotype: The germline gene is not matched at one end of the junction; a read error may be the cause. The V and J genes are TRBV9 and TRBJ2-3; 7 nucleotides agree with TRBD1. CDR3 size: 12 residues. CDR1 is SGDLS and CDR2 is YYNGEE in the germline V gene. The CDR3 region is CASSEGTDMQYF. CDR3 nucleotide sequence: TGTGCCAGCAGCGAGGGGACAGATATGCAGTATTTT.

V usage is TRBV20-1 and J usage is TRBJ2-1; no reliable D call. Germline V gives CDR1 DFQATT, CDR2 SNEGSKA (reference sequence). CDR3 size: 13 residues. The germline V and J ends were trimmed by 1 base and 13 bases, with 17 bases remaining between them. The CDR3 spells CSARGSIGSLQFF. The CDR3 coding sequence is TGCAGTGCTAGAGGCTCGATCGGAAGTTTACAGTTCTTC.

The chain has TRBV6-6 and TRBJ2-7; TRBD2 agrees at 14 bases. Germline V gene lookup returns CDR1 MNHNY and CDR2 SVGAGI (reference sequence). V was pared by 4 bases and J by 4 bases, with 3 bases of the junction left unmatched. This CDR3 spans 15 amino acids. CDR3 amino acids: CASSSGTSGSYEQYF. The CDR3 DNA sequence: TGTGCCAGCAGTTCGGGGACTAGCGGGAGTTACGAGCAGTACTTC.

This clonotype was detected a few times. This chain joins TRBV5-5 and TRBJ2-1; D gene unclear. The germline V gene has CDR1 SGHKS and CDR2 YYEKEE (reference sequence). CDR3 length: 15 residues. With 0 bases removed from V and 0 bases from J, the gap between germline ends came to 7 bases. CDR3 coding DNA: TGTGCCAGCAGCTTGGCGGCGAGCTCCTACAATGAGCAGTTCTTC. It translates to CASSLAASSYNEQFF.

This clonotype is a singleton in its sample. This chain joins TRBV29-1 and TRBJ2-5; perhaps TRBD2 as D (5 bases). The V gene's germline CDR1 is SQVTM and CDR2 ANQGSEA. Trimming removed 7 bases from V and 5 bases from J, with 17 bases in between. The CDR3 has 13 amino acids. The CDR3 protein is CSADRELGETQYF. For the CDR3, the DNA is TGCAGCGCCGACCGGGAACTAGGGGAGACCCAGTACTTC.

CDR3 in DNA: TGCAGCGTCGGACCGGCGGACACTGAAGCTTTCTTT. Translated, it gives CSVGPADTEAFF. The chain employs TRBV29-1 and TRBJ1-1; D call uncertain. The V and J ends lost 6 bases and 3 bases respectively, with 11 bases between them. This CDR3 spans 12 amino acids. CDR1 and CDR2 from the germline V gene are SQVTM and ANQGSEA.

This chain uses TRBV3-1 with TRBJ1-4, with D hard to call. V was clipped by 0 bases and J by 7 bases, with 12 bases between them. This CDR3 is 15 amino acids long. CDR1 and CDR2 (germline): LGHDT, YNNKEL (reference sequence). The CDR3 loop is CASSQDSGSSEKLFF. The DNA of the CDR3 is TGTGCCAGCAGCCAAGATTCGGGCAGTTCTGAAAAACTGTTTTTT.

This chain links TRBV24-1 with TRBJ2-1; weak D call: TRBD2 (5 bases). Germline assignment: CDR1 KGHDR and CDR2 SFDVKD. The CDR3 runs 14 residues. V lost 5 bases and J lost 5, with 12 bases in between. CDR3 DNA: TGTGCCACCAGTGTATCTAGCAGAGACAATGAGCAGTTCTTC. Its protein is CATSVSSRDNEQFF.

This chain joins TRBV7-3 and TRBJ2-1, with D possibly being TRBD1 or TRBD2 (5 bases each). Per germline, CDR1 SGHTA and CDR2 FQGTGA. V shed 5 bases and J shed 8 bases, with 13 bases lying between them. This CDR3 spans 13 amino acids. CDR3 sequence: CASSQTSGHEQFF. The CDR3 DNA sequence: TGTGCCAGCAGCCAGACTTCGGGGCATGAGCAGTTCTTC.

CDR3 region: CSATLGAPYEQYF. CDR3 sequence (DNA): TGCAGTGCTACCCTGGGGGCACCGTACGAGCAGTACTTC. This chain links TRBV20-1 with TRBJ2-7; D might be TRBD1 (6 bases). CDR3 length: 13 residues. Trimming took 4 bases from V and 4 from J, leaving 14 bases between them. The germline CDR1 and CDR2 sequences are DFQATT and SNEGSKA (reference sequence).

The rearrangement links TRBV19 to TRBJ2-5; maybe TRBD2 (7 bases). The CDR3 loop spans 14 amino acids. The V gene's germline CDR1 is LNHDA and CDR2 SQIVND (reference sequence). Between the trimmed V and J ends, which lost 4 bases and 4 bases, there was a span of 13 bases. CDR3 sequence (DNA): TGTGCCAGTAGTAGCACGGGGGGCGCAGAGACCCAGTACTTC. This translates into CASSSTGGAETQYF.

The chain joins TRBV3-1 to TRBJ2-7; 7 bases agree with TRBD1. Germline V gene data show CDR1 as LGHDT and CDR2 as YNNKEL (reference sequence). Trimming removed 4 bases from V and 6 bases from J; junction bases left unmatched: 15. The CDR3 consists of 16 residues. The CDR3 DNA follows: TGTGCCAGCAGCCGAGAAATTCCGCCAACAGGGGCCGAGCAGTACTTC. It specifies CASSREIPPTGAEQYF.

Only one count was recorded for this clonotype. The chain has TRBV18 and TRBJ2-7, with D unresolved. This CDR3 is built from 15 residues. Germline lookup yields CDR1 KGHSH and CDR2 LQKENI. Trimming removed 3 bases at V and 0 bases at J, with 12 bases between. The CDR3 coding sequence is TGTGCCAGCTCACCTGGCTCAGGAACCTCCTACGAGCAGTACTTC. This gives the protein CASSPGSGTSYEQYF.

The chain carries TRBV18 and TRBJ2-7; no clear D. The V gene's germline CDR1 is KGHSH and CDR2 LQKENI. The CDR3 covers 11 residues. Trimming stripped 5 bases from V and 7 bases from J, with 9 bases between. CDR3 coding DNA: TGTGCCAGCTCAACCCTAGGGGAGCAGTACTTC. Translation gives CASSTLGEQYF.

The V call is TRBV7-2, the J call TRBJ2-7; D is uncertain. This CDR3 comprises 14 residues. Germline assignment: CDR1 SGHTA and CDR2 FQGNSA. Trimming took 1 base from V and 5 from J, leaving 12 bases between them. The CDR3 is CASSLGGQPHEQYF. The DNA of the CDR3 is TGTGCCAGCAGCTTAGGTGGGCAGCCCCACGAGCAGTACTTC.